Below are 27 T cell receptor beta chains sequenced from a single sample in a study of T cell responses to AZD1222 COVID-19 vaccine. TCRdb's copy holds only in-frame clones and misses some; the assay was immunoSEQ multiplex PCR. Counted here are over 150,000 clones, about nine tenths occurring once; the ten biggest clones make up over 4.5%. The source material was peripheral blood, sampled on day 0 of AZD1222 vaccination. The receptors come from an adult in good health.

The chain uses TRBV4-2 and TRBJ2-6; maybe TRBD1 (5 bases). Germline CDR1 and CDR2: LGHNA and YNFKEQ. The V end was cut by 0 bases, the J end by 2 bases, with 14 bases between. This CDR3 comprises 18 residues. The CDR3 sequence is CASSQEPARAPGANVLTF. The CDR3 DNA reads as TGTGCCAGCAGCCAAGAGCCCGCCAGGGCCCCTGGGGCCAACGTCCTGACTTTC.

This sequence joins TRBV11-3 and TRBJ1-1; unclear D gene. Per germline, CDR1 SGHNT and CDR2 YENEEA. V shed 1 base and J shed 2 bases, with 8 bases lying between them. This CDR3 comprises 14 residues. CDR3 amino acids: CASSLVRQNTEAFF. CDR3 coding DNA: TGTGCCAGCAGCTTAGTTCGACAAAACACTGAAGCTTTCTTT.

The J gene is TRBJ1-5, the V gene TRBV10-3, with TRBD1 as a possible D gene (6 bases). Trimming took off 10 bases at V and 8 bases at J, with 18 bases between the two ends. The CDR3 length is 13 residues. The germline gives CDR1 ENHRY, CDR2 SYGVKD. In DNA, the CDR3 is TGTGCCACCACGGACAGTCTTAGGAAGCCCCAGCATTTT. Residues: CATTDSLRKPQHF.

A single count supports this clone. V usage is TRBV28 and J usage is TRBJ1-4; 11 nucleotides align to TRBD1. With 3 bases clipped from V and 8 bases from J, the junction kept 5 bases outside the gene matches. The CDR3 totals 15 residues. Per germline, CDR1 MDHEN and CDR2 SYDVKM. CDR3 protein: CASSFAGTGGEKLFF. The CDR3 bases are TGTGCCAGCAGTTTTGCCGGGACAGGGGGGGAAAAACTGTTTTTT. The full variable domain, in which reference TRBV28 and TRBJ1-4 provide the parts outside the CDR3, is DVKVTQSSRYLVKRTGEKVFLECVQDMDHENMFWYRQDPGLGLRLIYFSYDVKMKEKGDIPEGYSVSREKKERFSLILESASTNQTSMYLCASSFAGTGGEKLFFGSGTQLSVL.

The V call is TRBV5-8, the J call TRBJ1-2, with D unresolved. Germline assignment: CDR1 SGHTS and CDR2 YDEGEE. The CDR3 contains 15 residues. Trimming took off 4 bases at V and 2 bases at J, with 15 bases between the two ends. CDR3 in amino acids: CASSQMPGSNYGYTF. The DNA of the CDR3 is TGTGCCAGCAGCCAAATGCCAGGATCGAACTATGGCTACACCTTC. The complete variable domain, with remaining parts taken from reference TRBV5-8 and TRBJ1-2, reads EAGVTQSPTHLIKTRGQQATLRCSPISGHTSVYWYQQALGLGLQFLLWYDEGEERNRGNFPPRFSGRQFPNYSSELNVNALELEDSALYLCASSQMPGSNYGYTFGSGTRLTVV.

V gene TRBV6-5 combines with J gene TRBJ2-4, with TRBD2 matching over 9 bases. The CDR3 is 15 amino acids. Trimming removed 6 bases from V and 6 bases from J; junction bases left unmatched: 9. The germline gives CDR1 MNHEY, CDR2 SVGAGI. The CDR3 reads CASRDSGSGANIQYF. The CDR3 region has the DNA TGTGCCAGCAGAGATAGCGGGAGCGGGGCAAACATTCAGTACTTC.

This chain links TRBV5-6 with TRBJ1-1; 8 bases match TRBD1. The CDR3 runs to 15 residues. Germline V gene sequence: CDR1 SGHDT, CDR2 YYEEEE. V lost 4 bases to trimming and J lost 4 bases; unmatched junction nucleotides: 9. CDR3 in amino acids: CASSPQGAIRTEAFF. The CDR3 nucleotides read TGTGCCAGCAGCCCCCAGGGGGCGATTCGCACTGAAGCTTTCTTT.

The rearrangement joins TRBV28 to TRBJ1-3; the match to TRBD1 covers 9 bases. The V and J ends lost 1 base and 3 bases, in that order; junction bases with no gene match: 4. Germline loops: CDR1 MDHEN, CDR2 SYDVKM. The CDR3 contains 16 residues. This CDR3 reads CASSLSDRGGGNTIYF. The CDR3 nucleotides read TGTGCCAGCAGTTTATCGGACAGGGGAGGTGGAAACACCATATATTTT.

The chain uses TRBV5-6 and TRBJ1-2; no firm D call. Trimming stripped 7 bases from V and 4 bases from J, with 23 bases between. Germline-derived CDR1 and CDR2 are SGHDT and YYEEEE. This CDR3 contains 16 residues. CDR3: CASLHGESPPVYGYTF. The CDR3, as DNA: TGTGCCAGCCTACATGGGGAGTCCCCTCCTGTCTATGGCTACACCTTC.

The chain is built from TRBV7-3 and TRBJ2-1, with TRBD2 identical over 7 bases. The trim removed 0 bases at V and 3 bases at J, leaving 5 bases unmatched. This CDR3 has 16 residues. Germline V CDR1 and CDR2: SGHTA, FQGTGA. The CDR3 DNA is TGTGCCAGCAGCTTAACCCCCCGCGGGGGCTACAATGAGCAGTTCTTC. It translates to CASSLTPRGGYNEQFF.

The chain combines TRBV28 with TRBJ2-2; tentatively, D is TRBD1 (6 bases). The V and J ends lost 6 bases and 0 bases respectively, with 26 bases between them. The CDR3 consists of 20 residues. Looked up from germline, CDR1 is MDHEN and CDR2 is SYDVKM. The CDR3: CASSRSWGQAPGTNTGELFF. The DNA for the CDR3 is TGTGCCAGCAGCCGAAGCTGGGGACAAGCCCCGGGAACGAACACCGGGGAGCTGTTTTTT.

This sequence joins TRBV28 and TRBJ1-1, with D hard to call. Germline V lookup: CDR1 MDHEN, CDR2 SYDVKM. The CDR3 has 18 residues. V lost 3 bases and J 0 bases, leaving 20 bases between the germline ends. The CDR3 loop reads CASSFVVGSTNLNTEAFF. The CDR3 DNA follows: TGTGCCAGCAGTTTTGTCGTGGGCAGTACAAACTTGAACACTGAAGCTTTCTTT.

V usage is TRBV18 and J usage is TRBJ1-2; 7 positions match TRBD1. The CDR3 contains 16 residues. Germline values: CDR1 KGHSH, CDR2 LQKENI. The V and J ends lost 0 bases and 11 bases, in that order; junction bases with no gene match: 15. CDR3 bases: TGTGCCAGCTCACCACCGGACGAGGGGGCACGTGTGAGGTACACCTTC. This codes for CASSPPDEGARVRYTF.

As DNA, the CDR3 is TGTGCCAGCAGTTTAAAGGCTCAGCCCCAGCATTTT. The encoded protein is CASSLKAQPQHF. J is TRBJ1-5 and V is TRBV28, with unresolved D. V lost 2 bases and J lost 6, with 5 bases in between. The germline V gene encodes CDR1 MDHEN and CDR2 SYDVKM. The CDR3 has 12 amino acids. Using reference TRBV28 and TRBJ1-5 for the parts outside the CDR3, the full variable domain is DVKVTQSSRYLVKRTGEKVFLECVQDMDHENMFWYRQDPGLGLRLIYFSYDVKMKEKGDIPEGYSVSREKKERFSLILESASTNQTSMYLCASSLKAQPQHFGDGTRLSIL.

The chain uses TRBV14 and TRBJ1-2; tentative D call: TRBD1 (5 bases). The CDR3 totals 15 residues. Between the trimmed V and J ends, which lost 0 bases and 6 bases, there was a span of 14 bases. The germline CDR1 and CDR2 sequences are SGHDN and FVKESK. This CDR3 reads CASSQDSGGSNGYTF. The CDR3 DNA is TGTGCCAGCAGCCAAGATTCCGGGGGAAGTAATGGCTACACCTTC.

This chain connects TRBV12-3 or TRBV12-4 to TRBJ1-3; D is unresolved. The CDR3 contains 8 residues. Trimming removed 3 bases from V and 16 bases from J, with 4 bases in between. CDR3 loop: CASSFSYF. The CDR3 region has the DNA TGTGCCAGCAGTTTCTCCTATTTT.

The chain recombines TRBV6-5 with TRBJ1-2, with 7 nucleotides matching TRBD1. The CDR3 sequence is 14 residues long. Germline CDR1 MNHEY, CDR2 SVGAGI. Trimming at V came to 6 bases and at J to 5 bases, leaving 9 bases not matched to a gene. CDR3 DNA: TGTGCCAGCAGCACTCGACAGGGTGGATATGGCTACACCTTC. It is translated as CASSTRQGGYGYTF.

V usage is TRBV28 and J usage is TRBJ2-3, with 8 bases matching TRBD2. With 7 bases clipped from V and 2 bases from J, the junction kept 5 bases outside the gene matches. Germline-derived CDR1 and CDR2 are MDHEN and SYDVKM. The length of the CDR3 is 14 residues. CDR3: CASTVAGLTDTQYF. Here the CDR3 DNA reads TGTGCCAGCACCGTAGCGGGACTCACAGATACGCAGTATTTT.

This clone has just one count. J is TRBJ1-1 and V is TRBV7-9; D ambiguous. This CDR3 contains 12 residues. Trimming shortened V by 4 bases and J by 6 bases, and 9 bases separated the two germline ends. Germline CDR1 reads SEHNR; CDR2 reads FQNEAQ (reference sequence). In DNA form, the CDR3 reads TGTGCCAGCAGCTCCACAGTAGCTGAAGCTTTCTTT. It yields the protein CASSSTVAEAFF.

As to this clone: The junction and the germline gene differ at one end; a read error may be behind it. The gene calls are TRBV9 and TRBJ2-3; 10 bases align to TRBD2. The CDR3 consists of 16 residues. Germline V gives CDR1 SGDLS, CDR2 YYNGEE. The CDR3 bases are TGTGTCAGCAGCGTATCAAGCGGGAGGGAAACAGATACGCAGTATTTT. Translating it yields CVSSVSSGRETDTQYF.

The rearrangement joins TRBV15 to TRBJ2-2; D may be TRBD2 (6 bases). Trimming took off 1 base at V and 2 bases at J, with 23 bases between the two ends. Per germline, CDR1 LNHNV and CDR2 YYDKDF (reference sequence). The CDR3 sequence is 20 residues long. The CDR3 DNA reads TGTGCCACCAGCAGAGCGGGCGGGGCCCCAACCCCTCGAAACACCGGGGAGCTGTTTTTT. Its protein product is CATSRAGGAPTPRNTGELFF. Full variable domain (outside the CDR3, taken from reference TRBV15 and TRBJ2-2): DAMVIQNPRYQVTQFGKPVTLSCSQTLNHNVMYWYQQKSSQAPKLLFHYYDKDFNNEADTPDNFQSRRPNTSFCFLDIRSPGLGDTAMYLCATSRAGGAPTPRNTGELFFGEGSRLTVL.

The chain has TRBV2 and TRBJ2-3, with 12 bases fitting TRBD2. Germline lookup yields CDR1 SNHLY and CDR2 FYNNEI. The CDR3 runs to 18 residues. V was pared by 6 bases and J by 1 base, with 11 bases of the junction left unmatched. CDR3 coding DNA: TGTGCCAGCAGAGCTACTAGCGGGGGGTGGGTCGGCACAGATACGCAGTATTTT. It translates to CASRATSGGWVGTDTQYF. The full variable domain, with the rest looked up from reference TRBV2 and TRBJ2-3, is EPEVTQTPSHQVTQMGQEVILRCVPISNHLYFYWYRQILGQKVEFLVSFYNNEISEKSEIFDDQFSVERPDGSNFTLKIRSTKLEDSAMYFCASRATSGGWVGTDTQYFGPGTRLTVL.

This clone showed up just once. The chain combines TRBV2 with TRBJ1-4, with TRBD1 identical over 9 bases. The CDR3 spans 16 residues. Trimming took 6 bases from V and 3 from J; bases not matched to a gene: 8. CDR1 and CDR2 from the germline V gene are SNHLY and FYNNEI. CDR3: CASRTGGVLPNEKLFF. The CDR3 nucleotides are TGTGCCAGCAGGACAGGGGGGGTCTTACCTAATGAAAAACTGTTTTTT.

The chain couples TRBV9 to TRBJ1-2, with D perhaps matching TRBD1 (5 bases). Trimming cost V 0 bases and J 13 bases, with 16 bases left between them. CDR3 length: 13 amino acids. The germline CDR1 and CDR2 sequences are SGDLS and YYNGEE. The CDR3: CASSVGGTEGPTF. CDR3 nucleotides: TGTGCCAGCAGCGTAGGGGGCACCGAGGGGCCCACCTTC.

The CDR3 protein is CASSSQQAGSPLHF. The CDR3 DNA reads TGTGCCAGCAGCTCACAACAGGCTGGGTCACCCCTCCACTTT. The chain has TRBV11-2 and TRBJ1-6; weak D call: TRBD1 (5 bases). CDR1 SGHAT and CDR2 FQNNGV come from the germline V gene. The CDR3 loop spans 14 amino acids. Trimming pared 4 bases from V and 10 bases from J, leaving 14 bases between.

This clone appeared once. This chain uses TRBV7-8 with TRBJ1-1; 7 nucleotides line up with TRBD1. Germline V gives CDR1 SGHVS, CDR2 FQNEAQ. The CDR3 spans 14 residues. Trimming removed 1 base from V and 1 base from J; junction bases left unmatched: 0. The CDR3 sequence is CASSLGQGNTEAFF. In DNA form, the CDR3 reads TGTGCCAGCAGCTTAGGACAGGGGAACACTGAAGCTTTCTTT.

The chain combines TRBV6-5 with TRBJ2-2; either TRBD1 or TRBD2 may fit D (6 bases each). The CDR3 has 16 residues. Trimming removed 2 bases at V and 6 bases at J, with 16 bases between. Germline lookup yields CDR1 MNHEY and CDR2 SVGAGI. CDR3 amino acids: CASSYLRGRGSGELFF. The CDR3, as DNA: TGTGCCAGCAGTTACCTGCGGGGCAGGGGTTCCGGGGAGCTGTTTTTT.